These T cell receptor beta chains were read from a single sample in a study of T cell responses to AZD1222 COVID-19 vaccine. Only in-frame clones appear in the TCRdb table, and some are missing; sequencing was by immunoSEQ multiplex PCR. This repertoire shows 150,000 or so clones, about 88% found once; its top ten account for about 7%. Sequenced material: peripheral blood, taken after recovery from COVID-19. Every receptor here comes from an adult who had recovered from COVID-19. CDR3s include the opening cysteine and the closing phenylalanine or tryptophan. The D gene is left open where the match is weak. A clone size is listed for some rows: how often the clone was seen (once, few, many), or a class if it is expanded.

cdr3_aa: CASSVDRGKKSYTF; cdr3_nt: TGTGCCAGCAGCGTCGACAGGGGGAAGAAAAGCTACACCTTC; clone_size: -; j_call: TRBJ1-2; v_call: TRBV9; cdr3_length: 14; d_call: TRBD1
cdr3_aa: CASRRERDTFYEQFF; cdr3_nt: TGTGCCAGCAGGAGGGAAAGGGACACTTTCTATGAGCAGTTCTTC; clone_size: -; j_call: TRBJ2-1; v_call: TRBV6-5; cdr3_length: 15; d_call: -
cdr3_aa: CASSLSGQQSYEQYF; cdr3_nt: TGTGCCAGCAGCTTATCGGGACAGCAATCTTACGAGCAGTACTTC; clone_size: -; j_call: TRBJ2-7; v_call: TRBV7-2; cdr3_length: 15; d_call: TRBD1
cdr3_aa: CASSRSLAGVSYNEQFF; cdr3_nt: TGCGCCAGCAGCCGATCACTAGCGGGAGTCTCCTACAATGAGCAGTTCTTC; clone_size: -; j_call: TRBJ2-1; v_call: TRBV4-1; cdr3_length: 17; d_call: TRBD2
cdr3_aa: CASSPLGGRIYTF; cdr3_nt: TGTGCCAGCAGCCCGCTGGGGGGCCGGATCTACACCTTC; clone_size: -; j_call: TRBJ1-2; v_call: TRBV5-6; cdr3_length: 13; d_call: -
cdr3_aa: CASSQGTANEKLFF; cdr3_nt: TGTGCCAGCTCACAGGGAACGGCTAATGAAAAACTGTTTTTT; clone_size: -; j_call: TRBJ1-4; v_call: TRBV18; cdr3_length: 14; d_call: -
cdr3_aa: CASSPTEGFEQYF; cdr3_nt: TGTGCCAGCTCACCTACGGAGGGCTTTGAGCAGTACTTC; clone_size: -; j_call: TRBJ2-7; v_call: TRBV18; cdr3_length: 13; d_call: -
cdr3_aa: CASSYGETEAFF; cdr3_nt: TGTGCCAGCAGCTATGGGGAAACTGAAGCTTTCTTT; clone_size: -; j_call: TRBJ1-1; v_call: TRBV11-3; cdr3_length: 12; d_call: -
cdr3_aa: CSAPLEGAQYF; cdr3_nt: TGCAGTGCCCCGTTGGAAGGGGCCCAGTACTTC; clone_size: -; j_call: TRBJ2-5; v_call: TRBV20-1; cdr3_length: 11; d_call: -
cdr3_aa: CASSFGTDYEQYF; cdr3_nt: TGTGCCAGCAGCTTCGGGACAGACTACGAGCAGTACTTC; clone_size: -; j_call: TRBJ2-7; v_call: TRBV5-6; cdr3_length: 13; d_call: TRBD1
cdr3_aa: CASSHRGPGRGGNTIYF; cdr3_nt: TGTGCCAGCAGCCACCGCGGCCCGGGTAGAGGTGGAAACACCATATATTTT; clone_size: -; j_call: TRBJ1-3; v_call: TRBV3-1/TRBV3-2; cdr3_length: 17; d_call: -
cdr3_aa: CATRMMPTSYEQYF; cdr3_nt: TGCGCCACCCGAATGATGCCAACCTCCTACGAGCAGTACTTC; clone_size: once; j_call: TRBJ2-7; v_call: TRBV5-1; cdr3_length: 14; d_call: -
cdr3_aa: CASSRGTPYEQYF; cdr3_nt: TGTGCCAGCAGTCGCGGGACCCCCTACGAGCAGTACTTC; clone_size: -; j_call: TRBJ2-7; v_call: TRBV13; cdr3_length: 13; d_call: -
cdr3_aa: CASSLVRDTEAFF; cdr3_nt: TGTGCCAGCAGCTTGGTCAGGGACACTGAAGCTTTCTTT; clone_size: once; j_call: TRBJ1-1; v_call: TRBV5-4; cdr3_length: 13; d_call: -
cdr3_aa: CSPVDQNTEAFF; cdr3_nt: TGCAGTCCGGTCGATCAGAACACTGAAGCTTTCTTT; clone_size: once; j_call: TRBJ1-1; v_call: TRBV29-1; cdr3_length: 12; d_call: -
cdr3_aa: CATSSSGTRYEQYF; cdr3_nt: TGTGCCACCTCCTCAAGCGGGACCCGTTACGAGCAGTACTTC; clone_size: -; j_call: TRBJ2-7; v_call: TRBV28; cdr3_length: 14; d_call: TRBD2
cdr3_aa: CASSYEETQYF; cdr3_nt: TGTGCCAGCAGCTATGAAGAGACCCAGTACTTC; clone_size: -; j_call: TRBJ2-5; v_call: TRBV2; cdr3_length: 11; d_call: -
cdr3_aa: CASSQDSSALAYEQYF; cdr3_nt: TGTGCCAGCAGCCAAGATTCGTCTGCACTGGCCTACGAGCAGTACTTC; clone_size: once; j_call: TRBJ2-7; v_call: TRBV4-2; cdr3_length: 16; d_call: -
cdr3_aa: CASTEQGSYNEQFF; cdr3_nt: TGTGCCAGCACAGAACAGGGATCCTATAATGAGCAGTTCTTC; clone_size: -; j_call: TRBJ2-1; v_call: TRBV5-6; cdr3_length: 14; d_call: -
cdr3_aa: CASSYSGSTNEKLFF; cdr3_nt: TGTGCCAGCAGTTACTCCGGATCAACTAATGAAAAACTGTTTTTT; clone_size: -; j_call: TRBJ1-4; v_call: TRBV6-5; cdr3_length: 15; d_call: -
cdr3_aa: CASRGQGGYTF; cdr3_nt: TGTGCCAGCAGAGGACAGGGTGGCTACACCTTC; clone_size: once; j_call: TRBJ1-2; v_call: TRBV6-4; cdr3_length: 11; d_call: TRBD1
cdr3_aa: CASSPGLGGYIQYF; cdr3_nt: TGTGCCAGTAGTCCGGGACTTGGGGGATACATTCAGTACTTC; clone_size: -; j_call: TRBJ2-4; v_call: TRBV19; cdr3_length: 14; d_call: -
cdr3_aa: CASSLGQGGWNEQYF; cdr3_nt: TGTGCCAGCAGCTTAGGACAGGGAGGTTGGAACGAGCAGTACTTC; clone_size: few; j_call: TRBJ2-7; v_call: TRBV5-4; cdr3_length: 15; d_call: TRBD1
cdr3_aa: CASSYSNRTPLGYTF; cdr3_nt: TGTGCCAGCAGTTACTCGAATAGGACACCCCTAGGCTACACCTTC; clone_size: -; j_call: TRBJ1-2; v_call: TRBV6-5; cdr3_length: 15; d_call: -
cdr3_aa: CASSPRGGAGSPEQYF; cdr3_nt: TGTGCCAGCAGTCCCCGGGGGGGCGCAGGATCCCCCGAGCAGTACTTC; clone_size: -; j_call: TRBJ2-7; v_call: TRBV28; cdr3_length: 16; d_call: TRBD2
cdr3_aa: CATSGARGHNQPQHF; cdr3_nt: TGTGCCACCAGCGGAGCCAGGGGCCATAATCAGCCCCAGCATTTT; clone_size: few; j_call: TRBJ1-5; v_call: TRBV15; cdr3_length: 15; d_call: -
cdr3_aa: CASSHSTSGGRDEQFF; cdr3_nt: TGCGCCAGCAGCCACTCAACTAGCGGGGGCCGAGATGAGCAGTTCTTC; clone_size: -; j_call: TRBJ2-1; v_call: TRBV4-1; cdr3_length: 16; d_call: TRBD2
cdr3_aa: CASSYRGHSYGYTF; cdr3_nt: TGTGCCAGCAGTTACAGGGGGCACAGCTATGGCTACACCTTC; clone_size: once; j_call: TRBJ1-2; v_call: TRBV6-5; cdr3_length: 14; d_call: TRBD1
cdr3_aa: CATTGDRDILPTEAFF; cdr3_nt: TGTGCCACCACCGGGGACAGGGATATTTTGCCCACTGAAGCTTTCTTT; clone_size: -; j_call: TRBJ1-1; v_call: TRBV15; cdr3_length: 16; d_call: TRBD1
cdr3_aa: CASSEAAGPYGYTF; cdr3_nt: TGTGCCAGCAGTGAGGCCGCCGGCCCCTATGGCTACACCTTC; clone_size: -; j_call: TRBJ1-2; v_call: TRBV2; cdr3_length: 14; d_call: -
cdr3_aa: CASSSTFFDRGNYEQYF; cdr3_nt: TGCGCCAGCAGCTCAACCTTCTTTGACAGGGGGAACTACGAGCAGTACTTC; clone_size: -; j_call: TRBJ2-7; v_call: TRBV5-1; cdr3_length: 17; d_call: TRBD1
cdr3_aa: CASSSSQYLNTEAFF; cdr3_nt: TGTGCCAGCAGCTCCTCTCAATATTTGAACACTGAAGCTTTCTTT; clone_size: -; j_call: TRBJ1-1; v_call: TRBV9; cdr3_length: 15; d_call: -
cdr3_aa: CASSLRTGGMVDTQYF; cdr3_nt: TGTGCCAGTAGTCTCCGGACAGGGGGCATGGTAGATACGCAGTATTTT; clone_size: once; j_call: TRBJ2-3; v_call: TRBV19; cdr3_length: 16; d_call: TRBD1
cdr3_aa: CASSSRQGGGNTEAFF; cdr3_nt: TGTGCCAGCAGCTCTCGACAGGGTGGGGGGAACACTGAAGCTTTCTTT; clone_size: few; j_call: TRBJ1-1; v_call: TRBV5-4; cdr3_length: 16; d_call: TRBD1
cdr3_aa: CASSPGGGAREQYF; cdr3_nt: TGTGCCAGCAGCCCGGGCGGGGGGGCGCGCGAGCAGTACTTC; clone_size: -; j_call: TRBJ2-7; v_call: TRBV7-7; cdr3_length: 14; d_call: TRBD2
cdr3_aa: CASRWGGKYERSGELFF; cdr3_nt: TGTGCCAGCAGGTGGGGCGGGAAGTACGAACGATCCGGGGAGCTGTTTTTT; clone_size: once; j_call: TRBJ2-2; v_call: TRBV28; cdr3_length: 17; d_call: -
cdr3_aa: CASSLDGGTNYGYTF; cdr3_nt: TGTGCCAGCAGCTTAGATGGGGGCACCAACTATGGCTACACCTTC; clone_size: -; j_call: TRBJ1-2; v_call: TRBV7-2; cdr3_length: 15; d_call: -
cdr3_aa: CAISESQSNEKLFF; cdr3_nt: TGTGCCATCAGTGAGTCCCAGAGCAATGAAAAACTGTTTTTT; clone_size: -; j_call: TRBJ1-4; v_call: TRBV10-3; cdr3_length: 14; d_call: -
cdr3_aa: CASSENPGGGSGTGELFF; cdr3_nt: TGTGCCAGCAGTGAAAATCCCGGGGGGGGAAGCGGCACCGGGGAGCTGTTTTTT; clone_size: -; j_call: TRBJ2-2; v_call: TRBV2; cdr3_length: 18; d_call: TRBD2
cdr3_aa: CASGAVSNQPQHF; cdr3_nt: TGTGCCAGCGGGGCAGTCAGCAATCAGCCCCAGCATTTT; clone_size: -; j_call: TRBJ1-5; v_call: TRBV6-5; cdr3_length: 13; d_call: -
cdr3_aa: CASSEPGGVTEAFF; cdr3_nt: TGTGCCAGCAGTGAACCGGGTGGGGTCACTGAAGCTTTCTTT; clone_size: -; j_call: TRBJ1-1; v_call: TRBV25-1; cdr3_length: 14; d_call: -
cdr3_aa: CATRGTANTEAFF; cdr3_nt: TGTGCCACCAGGGGGACAGCGAACACTGAAGCTTTCTTT; clone_size: once; j_call: TRBJ1-1; v_call: TRBV24-1; cdr3_length: 13; d_call: TRBD1
cdr3_aa: CASSLEEGPGEQYF; cdr3_nt: TGTGCCAGCAGCTTGGAAGAGGGTCCAGGCGAGCAGTACTTC; clone_size: -; j_call: TRBJ2-7; v_call: TRBV5-6; cdr3_length: 14; d_call: -
cdr3_aa: CASSPLGNTIYF; cdr3_nt: TGTGCCAGCAGTCCCCTAGGAAACACCATATATTTT; clone_size: once; j_call: TRBJ1-3; v_call: TRBV11-2; cdr3_length: 12; d_call: -
cdr3_aa: CASRKEGGNQPQHF; cdr3_nt: TGTGCCAGTAGGAAGGAGGGAGGCAATCAGCCCCAGCATTTT; clone_size: -; j_call: TRBJ1-5; v_call: TRBV19; cdr3_length: 14; d_call: -
cdr3_aa: CASSLYRGGAGELFF; cdr3_nt: TGTGCCAGCAGTTTATACAGGGGAGGCGCCGGGGAGCTGTTTTTT; clone_size: -; j_call: TRBJ2-2; v_call: TRBV28; cdr3_length: 15; d_call: -
cdr3_aa: CASIPSGPNTEAFF; cdr3_nt: TGTGCCAGCATCCCTTCCGGACCGAACACTGAAGCTTTCTTT; clone_size: once; j_call: TRBJ1-1; v_call: TRBV28; cdr3_length: 14; d_call: -
cdr3_aa: CASSLKNKEELFF; cdr3_nt: TGTGCCAGCAGCTTGAAAAACAAAGAGGAACTGTTTTTT; clone_size: -; j_call: TRBJ1-4; v_call: TRBV13; cdr3_length: 13; d_call: -
cdr3_aa: CASSSDLTYEQYF; cdr3_nt: TGTGCCAGCAGCTCGGACCTCACCTACGAGCAGTACTTC; clone_size: few; j_call: TRBJ2-7; v_call: TRBV11-1; cdr3_length: 13; d_call: -
cdr3_aa: CASIMMRSYSGNTIYF; cdr3_nt: TGTGCCAGCATAATGATGAGGAGTTACTCTGGAAACACCATATATTTT; clone_size: -; j_call: TRBJ1-3; v_call: TRBV21-1; cdr3_length: 16; d_call: -
cdr3_aa: CASSSGHNMNTEAFF; cdr3_nt: TGCGCCAGCAGCTCGGGACACAACATGAACACTGAAGCTTTCTTT; clone_size: -; j_call: TRBJ1-1; v_call: TRBV5-1; cdr3_length: 15; d_call: -
cdr3_aa: CASSPLDLKGGYTF; cdr3_nt: TGTGCCAGCAGCCCGTTGGACCTAAAGGGGGGCTACACCTTC; clone_size: -; j_call: TRBJ1-2; v_call: TRBV25-1; cdr3_length: 14; d_call: -
cdr3_aa: CASSSLGQGYTGELFF; cdr3_nt: TGTGCCAGCTCATCACTGGGACAGGGGTACACCGGGGAGCTGTTTTTT; clone_size: -; j_call: TRBJ2-2; v_call: TRBV18; cdr3_length: 16; d_call: TRBD1
cdr3_aa: CASSLRLGGYTDTQYF; cdr3_nt: TGTGCCAGCAGTTTGAGACTAGGGGGGTACACAGATACGCAGTATTTT; clone_size: -; j_call: TRBJ2-3; v_call: TRBV27; cdr3_length: 16; d_call: -
cdr3_aa: CASTVGEDTQYF; cdr3_nt: TGTGCCAGCACCGTGGGAGAAGATACGCAGTATTTT; clone_size: -; j_call: TRBJ2-3; v_call: TRBV28; cdr3_length: 12; d_call: -
cdr3_aa: CASSLESRGNSPLHF; cdr3_nt: TGTGCCAGCAGCTTAGAATCCAGGGGGAATTCACCCCTCCACTTT; clone_size: once; j_call: TRBJ1-6; v_call: TRBV11-2; cdr3_length: 15; d_call: TRBD1
cdr3_aa: CASSESVGNEKLFF; cdr3_nt: TGTGCCAGCAGTGAATCGGTCGGAAATGAAAAACTGTTTTTT; clone_size: -; j_call: TRBJ1-4; v_call: TRBV6-1; cdr3_length: 14; d_call: -
cdr3_aa: CASSFLGEYEQYF; cdr3_nt: TGTGCCAGCAGTTTCTTAGGAGAATACGAGCAGTACTTC; clone_size: -; j_call: TRBJ2-7; v_call: TRBV27; cdr3_length: 13; d_call: -